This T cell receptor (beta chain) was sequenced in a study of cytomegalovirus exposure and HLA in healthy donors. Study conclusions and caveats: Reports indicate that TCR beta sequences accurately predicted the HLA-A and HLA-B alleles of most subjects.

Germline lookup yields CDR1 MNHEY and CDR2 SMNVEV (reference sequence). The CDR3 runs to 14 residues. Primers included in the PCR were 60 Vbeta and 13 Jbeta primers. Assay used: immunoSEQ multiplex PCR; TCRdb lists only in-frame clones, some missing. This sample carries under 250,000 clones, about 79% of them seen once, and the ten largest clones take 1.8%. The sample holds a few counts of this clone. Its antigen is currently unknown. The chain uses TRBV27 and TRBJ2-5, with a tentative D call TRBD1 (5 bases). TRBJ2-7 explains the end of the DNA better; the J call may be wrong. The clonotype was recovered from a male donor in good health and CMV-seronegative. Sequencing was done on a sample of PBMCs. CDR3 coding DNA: TGTGCCAGCCAAATGACAGTTTACTCCTACGAGCAGTACTTC. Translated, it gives CASQMTVYSYEQYF.